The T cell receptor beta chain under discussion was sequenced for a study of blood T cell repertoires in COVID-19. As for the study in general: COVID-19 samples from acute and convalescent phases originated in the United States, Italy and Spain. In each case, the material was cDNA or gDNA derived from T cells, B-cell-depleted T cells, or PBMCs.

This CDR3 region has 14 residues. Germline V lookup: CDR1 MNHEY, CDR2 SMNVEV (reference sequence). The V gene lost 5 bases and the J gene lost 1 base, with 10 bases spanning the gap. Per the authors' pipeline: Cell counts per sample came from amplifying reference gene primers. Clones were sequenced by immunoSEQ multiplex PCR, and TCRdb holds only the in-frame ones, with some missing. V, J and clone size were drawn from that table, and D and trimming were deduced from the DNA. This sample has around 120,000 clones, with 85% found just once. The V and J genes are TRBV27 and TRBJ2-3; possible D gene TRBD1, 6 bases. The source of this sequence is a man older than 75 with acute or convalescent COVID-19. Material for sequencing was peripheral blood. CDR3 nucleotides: TGTGCCAGCAGTCCTTGGACAGGCACAGATACGCAGTATTTT. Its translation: CASSPWTGTDTQYF.